These 29 T cell receptor beta chains were all obtained from the same sample, sequenced in a study of response to subunit inactivated influenza vaccine. TCRdb passed the RT-PCR reads through MiXCR, listing each CDR3 protein once. This sample carries hundreds of thousands of distinct CDR3 sequences, approximately 18% of them seen once, and the ten largest clones take roughly a tenth. The source material was PBMCs from blood, sampled approximately 5 days after vaccination. These receptor sequences come from a man between 45 and 60 years old who received an inactivated influenza vaccine.

The V gene is TRBV9, the J gene TRBJ2-6; no firm D call. Germline CDR1 is SGDLS and CDR2 is YYNGEE. Trimming left V 0 bases short and J 0 bases short, with 7 bases between. This CDR3 is 16 amino acids long. CDR3 in amino acids: CASSVDNFSGANVLTF. The CDR3 nucleotides read TGTGCCAGCAGCGTAGATAACTTCTCTGGGGCCAACGTCCTGACTTTC.

This chain connects TRBV5-6 to TRBJ2-7; no clear D gene. Trimming left V 1 base short and J 5 bases short, with 7 bases between. From germline, CDR1 is SGHDT and CDR2 YYEEEE. The CDR3 runs to 12 residues. CDR3 sequence reads: CASSLISDEQYF. As DNA, the CDR3 is TGTGCCAGCAGCTTGATTTCGGACGAGCAGTACTTC.

The chain recombines TRBV4-2 with TRBJ1-3; D call uncertain. The CDR3 is 16 residues long. The V gene lost 0 bases and the J gene lost 1 base, with 10 bases spanning the gap. Germline V gene sequence: CDR1 LGHNA, CDR2 YNFKEQ. Here the CDR3 reads CASSQDTELSGNTIYF. In nucleotides, the CDR3 is TGTGCCAGCAGCCAAGATACAGAATTATCTGGAAACACCATATATTTT.

This clonotype was recorded a few times. The chain has TRBV5-6 and TRBJ2-3; D is unresolved. The V end was cut by 4 bases, the J end by 3 bases, with 21 bases between. The V gene's germline CDR1 is SGHDT and CDR2 YYEEEE. The CDR3 contains 17 residues. The CDR3 region has the DNA TGTGCCAGCAGCCCTGGCAGGTTCGGTGGGCGGACAGATACGCAGTATTTT. It codes for CASSPGRFGGRTDTQYF.

This chain links TRBV5-1 with TRBJ2-3; D possibly matches TRBD1 or TRBD2 (6 bases each). Between the trimmed V and J ends, which lost 0 bases and 4 bases, there was a span of 15 bases. Germline values: CDR1 SGHRS, CDR2 YFSETQ. CDR3 length: 16 amino acids. CDR3 loop: CASSLEGGLTPDTQYF. The CDR3 coding sequence is TGCGCCAGCAGCTTGGAGGGGGGCCTAACCCCAGATACGCAGTATTTT.

This clonotype was observed a few times. The chain has TRBV7-2 and TRBJ1-5; D may be TRBD1 (5 bases). The CDR3 runs to 15 residues. Trimming shortened V by 3 bases and J by 1 base, and 10 bases separated the two germline ends. Looked up from germline, CDR1 is SGHTA and CDR2 is FQGNSA. The CDR3 region is CASSFGRESNQPQHF. The CDR3 DNA reads as TGTGCCAGCAGCTTTGGCAGGGAGAGCAATCAGCCCCAGCATTTT.

This clonotype was seen more than once but under ten times. The V and J genes are TRBV7-9 and TRBJ2-3; D unresolved. Germline V gives CDR1 SEHNR, CDR2 FQNEAQ (reference sequence). This CDR3 spans 16 amino acids. The V end was cut by 0 bases, the J end by 2 bases, with 12 bases between. The CDR3, as DNA: TGTGCCAGCAGCTTAGCCGGTGTCCGGTACACAGATACGCAGTATTTT. It encodes CASSLAGVRYTDTQYF.

The chain links TRBV7-9 to TRBJ2-1; TRBD2 agrees at 14 bases. The CDR3 consists of 15 residues. CDR1 and CDR2 (germline): SEHNR, FQNEAQ (reference sequence). Trimming at V came to 6 bases and at J to 8 bases, leaving 6 bases not matched to a gene. In nucleotides, the CDR3 is TGTGCCAGCAGGTCGACTAGCGGGAGGGCCCATGAGCAGTTCTTC. As protein: CASRSTSGRAHEQFF.

The chain has TRBV20-1 and TRBJ2-1; D is unresolved. V lost 5 bases and J lost 8, with 13 bases in between. Germline V gives CDR1 DFQATT, CDR2 SNEGSKA (reference sequence). The CDR3 loop spans 12 amino acids. CDR3 DNA sequence: TGCAGTGCTCAGGTTCCGAGCGATGAGCAGTTCTTC. As protein: CSAQVPSDEQFF.

The chain links TRBV5-1 to TRBJ1-1; 8 bases map to TRBD1. Trimming took 4 bases from V and 4 from J; bases not matched to a gene: 9. In germline, CDR1 is SGHRS, CDR2 YFSETQ. The CDR3 loop spans 15 amino acids. This CDR3 reads CASSETGTGGTEAFF. DNA of the CDR3: TGCGCCAGCAGCGAAACCGGGACAGGCGGCACTGAAGCTTTCTTT.

This chain connects TRBV20-1 to TRBJ2-7; D is perhaps TRBD2 (5 bases). CDR1 DFQATT and CDR2 SNEGSKA come from the germline V gene (reference sequence). The V end lost 0 bases, the J end lost 0 bases, and 9 bases lay between the germline ends. The CDR3 runs to 14 residues. CDR3 sequence reads: CSARDHGGSYEQYF. The CDR3 nucleotides read TGCAGTGCTAGAGATCACGGAGGCTCCTACGAGCAGTACTTC.

This clonotype showed up just a few times. The rearrangement links TRBV4-3 to TRBJ2-1, with TRBD1 identical over 7 bases. Germline CDR1 is LGHNA and CDR2 is YSLEER. V shed 1 base and J 2 bases; nucleotides not matched to a gene: 2. The CDR3 loop spans 15 amino acids. The CDR3 nucleotides read TGCGCCAGCAGCCAAGTCAGGGGGACCTACAATGAGCAGTTCTTC. It encodes CASSQVRGTYNEQFF.

The chain combines TRBV28 with TRBJ2-7, with D perhaps matching TRBD2 (6 bases). Looked up from germline, CDR1 is MDHEN and CDR2 is SYDVKM. The CDR3 length is 17 residues. V was clipped by 2 bases and J by 4 bases, with 21 bases between them. CDR3 sequence: CASSLSSVAGPHYEQYF. CDR3 nucleotide sequence: TGTGCCAGCAGTTTAAGTTCCGTGGCGGGACCCCATTACGAGCAGTACTTC. Based on the CDR3 plus reference TRBV28 and TRBJ2-7, the full variable domain is DVKVTQSSRYLVKRTGEKVFLECVQDMDHENMFWYRQDPGLGLRLIYFSYDVKMKEKGDIPEGYSVSREKKERFSLILESASTNQTSMYLCASSLSSVAGPHYEQYFGPGTRLTVT.

This clonotype was found many times. The V and J genes are TRBV27 and TRBJ1-1; weak D call: TRBD1 (5 bases). The V gene lost 4 bases and the J gene lost 6 bases, with 15 bases spanning the gap. CDR1 MNHEY and CDR2 SMNVEV come from the germline V gene (reference sequence). The CDR3 runs to 14 residues. The DNA for the CDR3 is TGTGCCAGCAGTTATACTAACGGGGGGGCTGAAGCTTTCTTT. Protein: CASSYTNGGAEAFF.

This clonotype was seen many times. The V call is TRBV7-2, the J call TRBJ2-1; D gene ambiguous. This CDR3 spans 15 amino acids. The V end was cut by 2 bases, the J end by 2 bases, with 10 bases between. Germline CDR1 and CDR2: SGHTA and FQGNSA. CDR3 DNA sequence: TGTGCCAGCAGCTTAATCCCGCGGCCCTACAATGAGCAGTTCTTC. Its translation is CASSLIPRPYNEQFF.

The chain recombines TRBV6-2 or TRBV6-3 with TRBJ2-7, with TRBD2 identical over 8 bases. The V segment lost 0 bases and the J segment 3 bases; nucleotides outside the gene matches: 7. Germline-derived CDR1 and CDR2 are MNHEY and SVGEGT. The length of the CDR3 is 16 residues. In nucleotides, the CDR3 is TGTGCCAGCAGTTACTCGAGACGGGAGGGGTTCTACGAGCAGTACTTC. Translated: CASSYSRREGFYEQYF.

This clonotype was seen many times. The V call is TRBV20-1, the J call TRBJ2-7; 7 nucleotides line up with TRBD1. Germline CDR1 reads DFQATT; CDR2 reads SNEGSKA (reference sequence). With 6 bases clipped from V and 2 bases from J, the junction kept 10 bases outside the gene matches. The CDR3 extends over 14 amino acids. The CDR3 coding sequence is TGCAGTGCCGACTCTCCAGGGGGTACCTACGAGCAGTACTTC. It codes for CSADSPGGTYEQYF.

This clonotype came up a few times. The rearrangement uses TRBV25-1 and TRBJ2-5, with 8 bases identical to TRBD2. The CDR3 spans 14 residues. Germline CDR1 and CDR2: MGHDK and SYGVNS. Trimming at V came to 3 bases and at J to 2 bases, leaving 2 bases not matched to a gene. Written as DNA, the CDR3 is TGTGCCAGCAGTGATGCGGGGGGACAAGAGACCCAGTACTTC. Amino acids: CASSDAGGQETQYF.

V and J are TRBV20-1 and TRBJ1-1; a possible D gene is TRBD1 (5 bases). The germline V gene has CDR1 DFQATT and CDR2 SNEGSKA (reference sequence). The ends were cut back, 2 bases at V and 10 bases at J, with 20 bases in the middle. This CDR3 contains 14 residues. Written as DNA, the CDR3 is TGCAGTGCTAGACAGGGCCCGTCAATGAGGTCAGCTTTCTTT. Protein sequence: CSARQGPSMRSAFF.

Worth noting for this clonotype: A read error is likely, as this CDR3 ends without the conserved phenylalanine or tryptophan. V and J are TRBV20-1 and TRBJ2-5, with 11 nucleotides matching TRBD2. The CDR3 spans 14 residues. V was pared by 5 bases and J by 5 bases, with 7 bases of the junction left unmatched. CDR1 and CDR2 (germline): DFQATT, SNEGSKA (reference sequence). CDR3 nucleotide sequence: TGCAGTGCTCGAGGGACTAGCGGTTCGGAGACCCAGTACCTC. Its protein product is CSARGTSGSETQYL.

This clonotype was seen a few times. The chain employs TRBV12-3 or TRBV12-4 and TRBJ2-1; no reliable D call. CDR3 size: 17 residues. V gave up 8 bases and J gave up 5 bases, with 25 bases separating them. The CDR3: CASQRLLRPTMHNEQFF. For the CDR3, the DNA is TGTGCCAGCCAACGGTTACTACGACCCACAATGCACAATGAGCAGTTCTTC.

This clonotype showed up just a few times. CDR3 in amino acids: CASSAGKNTGELFF. The CDR3 region has the DNA TGTGCCAGCAGCGCGGGGAAAAACACCGGGGAGCTGTTTTTT. The rearrangement links TRBV9 to TRBJ2-2; maybe TRBD2 (5 bases). V lost 3 bases, J lost 2 bases, and 8 bases lay in between. CDR1 is SGDLS, CDR2 YYNGEE, per germline. CDR3 length: 14 amino acids.

This clonotype occurred a few times. The genes are TRBV28 and TRBJ2-3; 15 bases line up with TRBD2. The CDR3 consists of 16 residues. Losses at the gene ends were 4 bases for V and 6 bases for J; bases not matched to a gene: 5. Germline V gene data show CDR1 as MDHEN and CDR2 as SYDVKM. CDR3 coding DNA: TGTGCCAGCAGTTCCGGGACTAGCGGGGGGAAGGATACGCAGTATTTT. Translating it yields CASSSGTSGGKDTQYF.

This clonotype has only a few counts. The chain links TRBV7-8 to TRBJ2-1; TRBD2 might be the D (6 bases). CDR1 is SGHVS, CDR2 FQNEAQ, per germline. This CDR3 is 14 amino acids long. The V end was cut by 4 bases, the J end by 5 bases, with 12 bases between. In nucleotides, the CDR3 is TGTGCCAGCAGCTCCGGGACTGCTAACAATGAGCAGTTCTTC. Encoded protein: CASSSGTANNEQFF.

The CDR3 sequence: CASRGAGGTYNEQFF. In nucleotides, the CDR3 is TGTGCCAGCCGGGGGGCGGGAGGAACCTACAATGAGCAGTTCTTC. The V gene is TRBV28, the J gene TRBJ2-1; TRBD2 agrees at 8 bases. Germline trimming cut 8 bases from V and 2 bases from J; bases unmatched to any gene: 8. The germline V gene encodes CDR1 MDHEN and CDR2 SYDVKM. This CDR3 has 15 residues.

This sequence joins TRBV30 and TRBJ1-1, with D perhaps TRBD1 (6 bases). The CDR3 has 12 amino acids. The germline V gene has CDR1 GTSNPN and CDR2 SVGIG (reference sequence). V was pared by 5 bases and J by 0 bases, with 7 bases between. Here the CDR3 DNA reads TGTGCCTGGGGACAGATGAACACTGAAGCTTTCTTT. This encodes CAWGQMNTEAFF. The full variable domain, rest sourced from reference TRBV30 and TRBJ1-1, is SQTIHQWPATLVQPVGSPLSLECTVEGTSNPNLYWYRQAAGRGLQLLFYSVGIGQISSEVPQNLSASRPQDRQFILSSKKLLLSDSGFYLCAWGQMNTEAFFGQGTRLTVV.

This clonotype showed up many times. This chain joins TRBV7-2 and TRBJ2-1; 9 bases map to TRBD2. With 3 bases clipped from V and 7 bases from J, the junction kept 7 bases outside the gene matches. Germline V lookup: CDR1 SGHTA, CDR2 FQGNSA. CDR3 length equals 15 residues. The CDR3 loop is CASSLVAGAGNEQFF. In DNA form, the CDR3 reads TGTGCCAGCAGCTTGGTAGCGGGAGCAGGGAATGAGCAGTTCTTC.

This clonotype was found a few times. This chain uses TRBV28 with TRBJ2-3; 8 nucleotides line up with TRBD2. V gave up 3 bases and J gave up 6 bases; unmatched junction bases: 14. This CDR3 is 17 amino acids long. Germline V lookup: CDR1 MDHEN, CDR2 SYDVKM. The CDR3 loop is CASSLITSGLTPDTQYF. The CDR3 region has the DNA TGTGCCAGCAGTTTGATAACTAGCGGCCTTACCCCGGATACGCAGTATTTT. Full variable domain (outside the CDR3, taken from reference TRBV28 and TRBJ2-3): DVKVTQSSRYLVKRTGEKVFLECVQDMDHENMFWYRQDPGLGLRLIYFSYDVKMKEKGDIPEGYSVSREKKERFSLILESASTNQTSMYLCASSLITSGLTPDTQYFGPGTRLTVL.

The chain combines TRBV20-1 with TRBJ2-5; D unresolved. The ends were cut back, 4 bases at V and 2 bases at J, with 8 bases in the middle. Germline CDR1 is DFQATT and CDR2 is SNEGSKA (reference sequence). The CDR3 covers 12 residues. The CDR3 DNA follows: TGCAGTGCTACCGATTGGCAAGAGACCCAGTACTTC. It translates to CSATDWQETQYF.